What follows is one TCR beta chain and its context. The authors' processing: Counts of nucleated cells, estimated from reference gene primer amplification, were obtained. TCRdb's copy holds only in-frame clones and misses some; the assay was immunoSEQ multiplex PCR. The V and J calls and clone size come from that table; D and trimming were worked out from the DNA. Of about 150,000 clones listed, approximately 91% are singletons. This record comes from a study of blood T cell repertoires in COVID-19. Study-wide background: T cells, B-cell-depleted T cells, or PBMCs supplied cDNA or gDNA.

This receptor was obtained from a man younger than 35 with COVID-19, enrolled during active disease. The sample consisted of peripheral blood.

The chain's CDR3 is CASSNRGDSEAFF. The CDR3 DNA reads as TGCGCCAGCAGCAACAGGGGGGATTCTGAAGCTTTCTTT. The chain links TRBV4-1 to TRBJ1-1, with 8 positions matching TRBD1. Looked up from germline, CDR1 is MGHRA and CDR2 is YSYEKL. V lost 5 bases and J lost 6; bases outside the gene matches: 5. The CDR3 extends over 13 amino acids.